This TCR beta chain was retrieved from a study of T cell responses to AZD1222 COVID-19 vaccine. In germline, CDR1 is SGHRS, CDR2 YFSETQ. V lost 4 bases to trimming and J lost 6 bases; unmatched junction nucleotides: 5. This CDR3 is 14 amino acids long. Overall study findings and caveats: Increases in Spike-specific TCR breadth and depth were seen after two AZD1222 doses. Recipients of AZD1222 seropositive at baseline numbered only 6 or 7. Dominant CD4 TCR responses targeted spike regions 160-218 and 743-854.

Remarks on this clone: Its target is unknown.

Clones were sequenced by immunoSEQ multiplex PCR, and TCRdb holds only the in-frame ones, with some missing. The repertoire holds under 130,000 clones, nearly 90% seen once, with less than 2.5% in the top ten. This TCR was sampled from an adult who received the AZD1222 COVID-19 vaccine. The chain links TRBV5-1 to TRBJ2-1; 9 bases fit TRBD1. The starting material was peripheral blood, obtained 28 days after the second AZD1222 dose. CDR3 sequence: CASSITDRGNEQFF. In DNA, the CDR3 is TGCGCCAGCAGCATTACGGACAGGGGCAATGAGCAGTTCTTC.